This T cell receptor beta chain was identified during a study of cytomegalovirus exposure and HLA in healthy donors. In the PCR, 60 Vbeta and 13 Jbeta primers were used. Sequencing used immunoSEQ multiplex PCR; TCRdb keeps in-frame clones, though not all of them. The sample has 200,000 or so clones, roughly 80% seen once; the top ten hold approximately 3.8%. This receptor was identified in a male donor in good health and CMV-seronegative. The sequencing sample was made of PBMCs.

This CDR3 reads CASSPELAGSINTGELFF. CDR3 nucleotide sequence: TGTGCCAGCAGCCCAGAGCTAGCGGGGTCTATTAACACCGGGGAGCTGTTTTTT. The chain has TRBV5-4 and TRBJ2-2; TRBD2 matches at 9 bases. The V segment lost 4 bases and the J segment 2 bases; nucleotides outside the gene matches: 12. Germline lookup yields CDR1 SGHNT and CDR2 YYREEE (reference sequence). The CDR3 consists of 18 residues.